The 16 T cell receptor beta chains below all came from one sample that was sequenced in a study of blood T cell repertoires in COVID-19. Assay used: immunoSEQ multiplex PCR; TCRdb lists only in-frame clones, some missing. The sample has approximately 100,000 clones, around 80% seen once; the top ten hold approximately 4.3%. Sequencing was done on a sample of peripheral blood. Source of these receptors: a human donor in a cohort sampled during active or convalescent COVID-19.

This clone was seen once. The chain combines TRBV9 with TRBJ1-4, with D possibly TRBD1 on 6 matching bases. Trimming took 3 bases from V and 10 from J, leaving 19 bases between them. Germline V CDR1 and CDR2: SGDLS, YYNGEE. CDR3 length: 15 amino acids. CDR3 coding DNA: TGTGCCAGCAGCGCTCAGGGGAACCCGGTCGGAAAACTGTTTTTT. This sequence encodes CASSAQGNPVGKLFF.

V gene TRBV3-1 (or the pseudogene TRBV3-2) combines with J gene TRBJ2-5; D is uncertain. CDR3 length: 18 amino acids. Germline V gene data show CDR1 as LGHDT and CDR2 as YNNKEL (reference sequence). V lost 1 base and J 5 bases, leaving 23 bases between the germline ends. The chain's CDR3 is CASSQVKLGSEPGETQYF. The CDR3 DNA sequence: TGTGCCAGCAGCCAAGTTAAGCTAGGTTCCGAGCCTGGGGAGACCCAGTACTTC.

The chain is built from TRBV10-2 and TRBJ2-2; 9 bases are a match to TRBD1. The V and J ends lost 1 base and 5 bases, in that order; junction bases with no gene match: 5. The CDR3 is made up of 16 amino acids. Per germline, CDR1 WSHSY and CDR2 SAAADI. CDR3 bases: TGCGCCAGCAGTGAGTTGAGGACAGGGGATACCGGGGAGCTGTTTTTT. Translation gives CASSELRTGDTGELFF.

This clone came up once. This chain uses TRBV28 with TRBJ2-1, with 12 bases fitting TRBD2. The CDR3 is 14 residues long. Germline assignment: CDR1 MDHEN and CDR2 SYDVKM. After removal of 6 bases from V and 5 bases from J, the junction contained 2 bases not matched to a gene. Written as DNA, the CDR3 is TGTGCCAGCAGGTCTAGCGGGAGGGACAATGAGCAGTTCTTC. This gives the protein CASRSSGRDNEQFF.

The chain is built from TRBV28 and TRBJ1-2; D call uncertain. CDR3 length: 11 residues. V gave up 5 bases and J gave up 8 bases, with 9 bases separating them. Germline V gene lookup returns CDR1 MDHEN and CDR2 SYDVKM. The CDR3 DNA is TGTGCCAGCAGTCGTCCGCGCGGCTACACCTTC. Protein: CASSRPRGYTF.

V gene TRBV7-2 combines with J gene TRBJ2-7, with 12 bases lining up with TRBD2. Germline V lookup: CDR1 SGHTA, CDR2 FQGNSA. This CDR3 region has 16 residues. Trimming at V came to 6 bases and at J to 6 bases, leaving 12 bases not matched to a gene. This CDR3 is CASRPPGLAGSGEQYF. The CDR3 coding sequence is TGTGCCAGCAGACCTCCAGGACTAGCGGGATCCGGCGAGCAGTACTTC.

CDR3 region: CASNPGQFPYEQYF. The CDR3 DNA reads TGTGCCAGCAACCCGGGACAGTTCCCCTACGAGCAGTACTTC. The V and J genes are TRBV6-5 and TRBJ2-7; 7 nucleotides align to TRBD1. The CDR3 spans 14 residues. The V gene's germline CDR1 is MNHEY and CDR2 SVGAGI. Germline trimming cut 7 bases from V and 2 bases from J; bases unmatched to any gene: 8.

V and J are TRBV30 and TRBJ2-7, with 7 bases aligning to TRBD1. Germline V gene data show CDR1 as GTSNPN and CDR2 as SVGIG (reference sequence). The CDR3 spans 14 residues. V was clipped by 8 bases and J by 2 bases; unmatched bases: 12. CDR3 amino acids: CARGKGGPPYEQYF. CDR3 DNA: TGTGCCAGAGGGAAAGGGGGCCCTCCCTACGAGCAGTACTTC. The full variable domain, rest sourced from reference TRBV30 and TRBJ2-7, is SQTIHQWPATLVQPVGSPLSLECTVEGTSNPNLYWYRQAAGRGLQLLFYSVGIGQISSEVPQNLSASRPQDRQFILSSKKLLLSDSGFYLCARGKGGPPYEQYFGPGTRLTVT.

This clone was counted once. V and J are TRBV19 and TRBJ2-1, with TRBD2 matching 9 bases. The CDR3 has 19 residues. The junction had 15 bases not matched to a gene; V was cut back by 0 bases and J by 6 bases. Per germline, CDR1 LNHDA and CDR2 SQIVND (reference sequence). CDR3 coding DNA: TGTGCCAGTAGTATAGAGGGTGGTTCAGCGGGAGGAAGGAGCAATGAGCAGTTCTTC. Amino acids: CASSIEGGSAGGRSNEQFF.

In its sample, this clone was seen a few times. The chain is built from TRBV9 and TRBJ1-2, with 8 nucleotides matching TRBD1. In germline, CDR1 is SGDLS, CDR2 YYNGEE. CDR3 length: 13 amino acids. V lost 7 bases to trimming and J lost 3 bases; unmatched junction nucleotides: 5. CDR3 sequence: CASFGQGDYGYTF. As DNA, the CDR3 is TGTGCCAGCTTCGGACAGGGTGACTATGGCTACACCTTC.

The chain combines TRBV19 with TRBJ2-5, with 8 bases aligning to TRBD1. CDR1 is LNHDA, CDR2 SQIVND, per germline (reference sequence). The CDR3 spans 16 residues. V dropped 1 base and J dropped 5; count of bases not matched to a gene: 9. The DNA of the CDR3 is TGTGCCAGTAGTATAGTTGGGACAGGCGTTCGGGAGACCCAGTACTTC. This translates into CASSIVGTGVRETQYF.

The chain employs TRBV12-5 and TRBJ2-2; TRBD1 agrees at 8 bases. V lost 0 bases and J lost 6; bases outside the gene matches: 6. Looked up from germline, CDR1 is LGHNT and CDR2 is FRNRAP. This CDR3 region has 16 residues. The CDR3 nucleotides are TGTGCTAGTGGTTTGGTCCCCGGACAGGGTTCCGGGGAGCTGTTTTTT. Encoded protein: CASGLVPGQGSGELFF.

This chain uses TRBV19 with TRBJ2-7; 9 nucleotides line up with TRBD2. The CDR3 has 13 amino acids. From germline, CDR1 is LNHDA and CDR2 SQIVND (reference sequence). The V and J ends lost 3 bases and 7 bases, in that order; junction bases with no gene match: 4. The CDR3 DNA follows: TGTGCCAGTAGTATGACTAGCGGTCTGGAGCAGTACTTC. Translating gives CASSMTSGLEQYF. Looking up the rest from reference TRBV19 and TRBJ2-7 gives the full variable domain: DGGITQSPKYLFRKEGQNVTLSCEQNLNHDAMYWYRQDPGQGLRLIYYSQIVNDFQKGDIAEGYSVSREKKESFPLTVTSAQKNPTAFYLCASSMTSGLEQYFGPGTRLTVT.

This clone was seen just once. The rearrangement joins TRBV24-1 to TRBJ2-1; D is possibly TRBD1 (6 bases). V lost 0 bases to trimming and J lost 6 bases, with 14 bases between them. The CDR3 is 16 residues long. CDR1 KGHDR and CDR2 SFDVKD come from the germline V gene. CDR3 protein: CATSDLLGGRGNEQFF. DNA of the CDR3: TGTGCCACCAGTGATTTGTTAGGGGGACGGGGCAATGAGCAGTTCTTC.

The chain carries TRBV19 and TRBJ2-7; perhaps TRBD1 as D (6 bases). Trimming cost V 5 bases and J 3 bases, with 14 bases left between them. The CDR3 spans 14 residues. The V gene's germline CDR1 is LNHDA and CDR2 SQIVND (reference sequence). CDR3 protein: CASSPGTTFYEQYF. Written as DNA, the CDR3 is TGTGCCAGTAGTCCCGGGACAACCTTCTACGAGCAGTACTTC.

In its sample, this clone was seen a few times. CDR3 amino acids: CASSPPLASGGPVGNNEQFF. The CDR3, as DNA: TGTGCCAGCTCACCACCGTTGGCTAGCGGGGGTCCCGTGGGGAACAATGAGCAGTTCTTC. This rearrangement joins TRBV18 to TRBJ2-1; TRBD2 matches 10 bases. The CDR3 is 20 residues long. The V and J ends lost 0 bases and 5 bases, in that order; junction bases with no gene match: 16. Germline V gene lookup returns CDR1 KGHSH and CDR2 LQKENI.